In its sample, the clone carrying this T cell receptor (beta chain) was seen a few times. Its antigen is unidentified. This CDR3 has 15 amino acids. Germline lookup yields CDR1 SNHLY and CDR2 FYNNEI. Trimming removed 5 bases from V and 3 bases from J; junction bases left unmatched: 7. Researchers prepared the TCRbeta library using unique molecular identifiers, the study reports. TCRdb itself ran the PCR reads through MiXCR, one entry per CDR3 protein. This sample yields about 470,000 distinct CDR3 sequences, of which around two fifths are seen a single time; approximately 25% belongs to the top ten. The data originate from a study of T-cell reconstitution after alpha-beta-depleted transplantation in children. Overall study results and limits: Alpha-beta T cells about two months after transplant reportedly derived from several hundred expanded graft clones.

The clonotype originates from a girl aged 2 to 9 with aplastic anemia, due to receive a stem cell transplant. The chain combines TRBV2 with TRBJ1-5, with 7 bases aligning to TRBD1. Sequenced here: PBMCs, sampled before TCRalphabeta/CD19-depleted stem cell transplant. The CDR3 is CASSPTGRVNQPQHF. The CDR3, as DNA: TGTGCCAGCAGTCCGACAGGGAGGGTCAATCAGCCCCAGCATTTT.